Listed below are T cell receptor beta chains from one sample, sequenced in a study of blood T cell dynamics during melanoma immunotherapy. TCRdb's table, derived via immunoSEQ multiplex PCR, lists solely in-frame clones and lacks some. The sample carries about 4,900 clones, approximately 91% recorded once. The specimen comprised blood, sampled from a patient treated with checkpoint blockade. These receptors were collected from a human donor with melanoma. CDR3s include the opening cysteine and the closing phenylalanine or tryptophan. D genes are given only for firm matches. Some rows mark clone size as missing; the rest say once, few, many or name a class of expanded clone.

V gene,clone size,J gene,D gene,CDR3 protein,CDR3 DNA
TRBV5-5,.,TRBJ2-3,TRBD2,CASSFGGGTDTQYF,TGTGCCAGCAGCTTTGGCGGGGGGACAGATACGCAGTATTTT
TRBV11-3,.,TRBJ2-1,TRBD2,CASSLTGTSKNEQFF,TGTGCCAGCAGCTTAACCGGGACTAGTAAGAATGAGCAGTTCTTC
TRBV7-3,.,TRBJ2-2,.,CASSGGRTGELFF,TGTGCCAGCAGCGGCGGAAGGACCGGGGAGCTGTTTTTT
TRBV5-1,.,TRBJ1-6,.,CASKQGGGSYNSPLHF,TGCGCCAGCAAACAGGGAGGTGGCTCCTATAATTCACCCCTCCACTTT
TRBV29-1,.,TRBJ1-2,.,CSVVSKVFGGYTF,TGCAGCGTTGTGAGCAAGGTCTTTGGTGGCTACACCTTC
TRBV5-1,.,TRBJ2-3,.,CASSSGPGTDTQYF,TGCGCCAGCAGCTCCGGACCCGGCACAGATACGCAGTATTTT
TRBV7-9,.,TRBJ2-7,.,CASSPHPYEQYF,TGTGCCAGCAGCCCCCACCCATACGAGCAGTACTTC
TRBV7-2,.,TRBJ2-5,TRBD1,CASSFNRGETQYF,TGTGCCAGCAGCTTTAACAGGGGGGAGACCCAGTACTTC
TRBV11-1,.,TRBJ2-1,.,CASSLDQGIHEQFF,TGTGCCAGCAGCTTAGATCAGGGGATACATGAGCAGTTCTTC
TRBV6-6,once,TRBJ2-7,TRBD1,CASSPGTGSYEQYF,TGTGCCAGCAGCCCCGGGACAGGAAGCTACGAGCAGTACTTC